The clone carrying this T cell receptor beta chain was seen just once. This sample was included in a study of blood T cell repertoires in COVID-19. Study overall: Italy, Spain and the United States were the sources of the convalescent and acute COVID-19 samples. T cells, B-cell-depleted T cells, or PBMCs supplied cDNA or gDNA.

The authors' processing: Estimation of nucleated cell counts was performed using reference gene primer amplification. The protocol was immunoSEQ multiplex PCR, while the TCRdb copy is restricted to in-frame clones and leaves out a portion. V, J and clone size derive from that table, while D and trimming were established from the DNA sequence. The data contain around 320,000 clones, almost 85% of them singletons. The CDR3 spans 15 residues. The germline CDR1 and CDR2 sequences are SGDLS and YYNGEE. The ends lost 0 bases at V and 7 bases at J; junction bases unmatched: 8. The rearrangement joins TRBV9 to TRBJ1-1, with TRBD1 matching over 8 bases. Sequenced input: peripheral blood. The TCR sequence derives from a human donor in a cohort sampled during active COVID-19. As DNA, the CDR3 is TGTGCCAGCAGCGTAGGTCGGACAGGGTTAAGTGAAGCTTTCTTT. Amino acids: CASSVGRTGLSEAFF.